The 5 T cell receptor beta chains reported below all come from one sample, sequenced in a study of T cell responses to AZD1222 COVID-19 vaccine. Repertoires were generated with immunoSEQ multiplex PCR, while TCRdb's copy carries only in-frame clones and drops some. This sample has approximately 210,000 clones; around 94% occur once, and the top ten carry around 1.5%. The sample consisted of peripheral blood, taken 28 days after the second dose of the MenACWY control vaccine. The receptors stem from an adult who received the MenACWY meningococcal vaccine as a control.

This CDR3 reads CASRFWAESNQPQHF. The CDR3 nucleotides read TGTGCCAGCAGGTTTTGGGCGGAGAGCAATCAGCCCCAGCATTTT. The V and J genes are TRBV6-5 and TRBJ1-5; no clear D gene. Per germline, CDR1 MNHEY and CDR2 SVGAGI. V lost 6 bases and J lost 1, with 13 bases in between. This CDR3 region has 15 residues.

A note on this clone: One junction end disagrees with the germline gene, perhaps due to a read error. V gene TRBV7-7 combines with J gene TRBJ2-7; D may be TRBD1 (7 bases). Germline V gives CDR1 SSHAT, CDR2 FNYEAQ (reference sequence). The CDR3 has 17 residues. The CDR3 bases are TGTGCTAGCAGCCCCCCGCAAAGGGGGCGGGACATCTACGAGCAGTACTTC. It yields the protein CASSPPQRGRDIYEQYF.

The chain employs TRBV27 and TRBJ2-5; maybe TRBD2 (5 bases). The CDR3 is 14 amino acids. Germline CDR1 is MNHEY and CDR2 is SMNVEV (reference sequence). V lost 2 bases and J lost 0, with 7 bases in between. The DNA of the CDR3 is TGTGCCAGCAGTTTAATGGGAGACCAAGAGACCCAGTACTTC. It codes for CASSLMGDQETQYF.

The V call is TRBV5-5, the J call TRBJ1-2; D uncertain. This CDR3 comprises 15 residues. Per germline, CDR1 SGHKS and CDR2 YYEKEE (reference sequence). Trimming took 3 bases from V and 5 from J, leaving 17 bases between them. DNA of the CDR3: TGTGCCAGCAGCTCCCAGCTGGAGTTTGGTTATGGCTACACCTTC. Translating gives CASSSQLEFGYGYTF.

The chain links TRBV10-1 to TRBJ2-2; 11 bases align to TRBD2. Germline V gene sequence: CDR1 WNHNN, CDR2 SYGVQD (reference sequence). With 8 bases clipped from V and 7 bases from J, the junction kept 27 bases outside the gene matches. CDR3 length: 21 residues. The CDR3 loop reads CASPRRWGAPLTSGTNGELFF. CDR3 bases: TGCGCCAGCCCTAGGAGGTGGGGGGCTCCTCTGACTAGCGGGACAAACGGGGAGCTGTTTTTT.